This entry lists 5 T cell receptor beta chains sequenced from one sample in a study of T cells after posttransplantation cyclophosphamide. The naive gate required viable CD3+CD4+ or CD3+CD8+ cells with CCR7+CD45RA+CD45RO-CD95-CD27+CD28+ phenotype. Libraries were prepared by immunoSEQ multiplex PCR; TCRdb keeps only in-frame clonotypes and omits some of them. Of 25,000 to 35,000 clones in the sample, just over 90% were seen once. Sample: naive CD4+ T cells sorted from PBMCs. The receptors here all came from a woman aged 60-75 years in good health, CMV-negative, and a related stem cell transplant donor.

The gene calls are TRBV6-5 and TRBJ2-7, with TRBD1 identical over 9 bases. Germline lookup yields CDR1 MNHEY and CDR2 SVGAGI. After removal of 3 bases from V and 3 bases from J, the junction contained 9 bases not matched to a gene. The CDR3 extends over 16 amino acids. The CDR3 DNA reads TGTGCCAGCAGTTATGGGACAGGACAGGGGAACTACGAGCAGTACTTC. This sequence encodes CASSYGTGQGNYEQYF.

V gene TRBV6-8 combines with J gene TRBJ1-2; a weak D match, TRBD1 (6 bases). Deletions cut 6 bases from V and 7 bases from J, with 15 bases between. Germline assignment: CDR1 MNHGY and CDR2 SAAAGT. This CDR3 comprises 13 residues. CDR3 coding DNA: TGTGCCAGCAGCTTACAGGGAAGGGGTGGCTACACCTTC. This sequence encodes CASSLQGRGGYTF.

The V gene is TRBV4-2, the J gene TRBJ2-3, with TRBD2 matching 11 bases. The trim removed 3 bases at V and 2 bases at J, leaving 1 base unmatched. CDR3 length: 15 residues. Germline V lookup: CDR1 LGHNA, CDR2 YNFKEQ. The CDR3 nucleotides are TGTGCCAGCAGCCAGACTAGCGGGACCACAGATACGCAGTATTTT. This codes for CASSQTSGTTDTQYF.

This rearrangement joins TRBV5-1 to TRBJ2-5, with D perhaps TRBD1 (6 bases). V lost 3 bases to trimming and J lost 2 bases, with 11 bases between them. The CDR3 runs to 14 residues. Germline V lookup: CDR1 SGHRS, CDR2 YFSETQ. In nucleotides, the CDR3 is TGCGCCAGCAGCTCCCCACAGGGACAAGAGACCCAGTACTTC. This codes for CASSSPQGQETQYF.

The rearrangement links TRBV14 to TRBJ1-1, with no clear D. Trimming took 7 bases from V and 5 from J, leaving 17 bases between them. CDR1 is SGHDN, CDR2 FVKESK, per germline. This CDR3 is built from 14 residues. The CDR3 loop reads CASNFNGERTEAFF. The CDR3 DNA reads as TGTGCCAGCAATTTTAATGGGGAGAGAACTGAAGCTTTCTTT.